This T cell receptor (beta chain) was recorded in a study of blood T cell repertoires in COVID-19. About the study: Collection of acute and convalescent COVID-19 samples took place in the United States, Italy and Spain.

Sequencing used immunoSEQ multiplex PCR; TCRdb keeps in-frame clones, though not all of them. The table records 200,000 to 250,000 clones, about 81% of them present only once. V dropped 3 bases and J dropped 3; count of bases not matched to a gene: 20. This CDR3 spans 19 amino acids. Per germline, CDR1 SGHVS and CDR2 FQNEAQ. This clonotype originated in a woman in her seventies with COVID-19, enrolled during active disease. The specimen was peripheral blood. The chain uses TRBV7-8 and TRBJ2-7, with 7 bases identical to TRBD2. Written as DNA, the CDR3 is TGTGCCAGCAGCTTCCCCAGAGGGAGGGGTCAGTCAAACGTCTACGAGCAGTACTTC. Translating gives CASSFPRGRGQSNVYEQYF.